This T cell receptor beta chain came from a study of control samples from healthy donors and cancer patients. TCRdb's copy holds only in-frame clones and misses some; the assay was immunoSEQ multiplex PCR. The table shows more than 95,000 clones, with roughly 84% occurring only once. The CDR3 has 15 residues. Looked up from germline, CDR1 is MNHNS and CDR2 is SASEGT. Trimming took off 3 bases at V and 5 bases at J, with 13 bases between the two ends. The source material was blood. The source is a man aged 18 to 30 in good health. The chain uses TRBV6-1 and TRBJ1-4; TRBD1 might be the D (5 bases). The CDR3 here is CASSEHQGGNEKLFF. DNA of the CDR3: TGTGCCAGCAGTGAGCACCAGGGTGGGAATGAAAAACTGTTTTTT.